The entry that follows covers one T cell receptor beta chain sequence. The same CDR3 can be traced to other DNA sequences in this sample. This entry comes from a study of shared clonotypes between healthy human individuals. V was cut by 0 bases and J by 3 bases, with 9 bases left in between. Germline lookup yields CDR1 SGHRS and CDR2 YFSETQ. The CDR3 runs 14 residues. Sequenced by immunoSEQ multiplex PCR; TCRdb stores in-frame clones only, minus some. The data hold fewer than 700,000 clones, with around 76% observed a single time. The rearrangement joins TRBV5-1 to TRBJ1-1; D remains ambiguous. The material sequenced was PBMCs. This receptor was identified in a woman aged 40 to 50 in good health. Some clones in this sample may be carry-over from other donors' samples. CDR3 nucleotides: TGCGCCAGCAGCTTGGGGACTGGGTACACTGAAGCTTTCTTT. It specifies CASSLGTGYTEAFF.